The 32 T cell receptor beta chains below come from one sample, sequenced in a study of blood T cell repertoires in COVID-19 (dated by TCRdb to between 2020 and 2021). Library preparation employed the immunoSEQ multiplex PCR assay. As stored in TCRdb, this immuneACCESS dataset retains in-frame rearrangements with V and J assigned. A fraction of the clones does not appear; measured against another copy, unresolved V genes explain less than half of the discrepancy, and the remainder lacks a known reason. The sample data list fewer than 200,000 clones, and about four fifths of these were observed just once. The leading ten clones occupy under 8.5% of the sample. The sample consisted of peripheral blood. The source of these receptors is a man aged 40-50 years who had recovered from COVID-19.

The V call is TRBV30, the J call TRBJ2-7; D possibly corresponds to TRBD1 (5 bases). The CDR3 loop spans 13 amino acids. Germline CDR1 GTSNPN, CDR2 SVGIG (reference sequence). Trimming left V 2 bases short and J 1 base short, with 9 bases between. CDR3 protein: CAWSSGASYEQYF. CDR3 bases: TGTGCCTGGAGTTCTGGGGCTTCCTACGAGCAGTACTTC.

The rearrangement joins TRBV30 to TRBJ2-5, with D perhaps matching TRBD1 (6 bases). The germline V and J ends were trimmed by 0 bases and 3 bases, with 20 bases remaining between them. CDR3 length: 17 amino acids. Germline V gives CDR1 GTSNPN, CDR2 SVGIG (reference sequence). CDR3 loop: CAWSVLSYRVMKETQYF. DNA for the CDR3: TGTGCCTGGAGTGTATTAAGTTACAGGGTTATGAAAGAGACCCAGTACTTC.

This chain links TRBV2 with TRBJ2-3; possibly TRBD1 for D (6 bases). Germline loops: CDR1 SNHLY, CDR2 FYNNEI. V lost 10 bases, J lost 2 bases, and 13 bases lay in between. The CDR3 spans 13 residues. The CDR3 spells CAIPGQHTDTQYF. In nucleotides, the CDR3 is TGTGCCATACCGGGACAACACACAGATACGCAGTATTTT.

The V call is TRBV4-1, the J call TRBJ2-3; the match to TRBD2 covers 10 bases. Per the germline V gene, CDR1 is MGHRA and CDR2 is YSYEKL. With V trimmed by 2 bases and J by 1 base, 3 bases remained unmatched. This CDR3 region has 16 residues. CDR3 region: CASSQSSGSGTDTQYF. The CDR3 DNA is TGCGCCAGCAGCCAATCTAGCGGGAGTGGCACAGATACGCAGTATTTT.

The chain is built from TRBV29-1 and TRBJ1-2; D is ambiguous. Looked up from germline, CDR1 is SQVTM and CDR2 is ANQGSEA. There are 14 residues in the CDR3. With 1 base removed from V and 4 bases from J, the gap between germline ends came to 13 bases. The CDR3 spells CSVEGPARCYGYTF. CDR3 bases: TGCAGCGTTGAAGGGCCCGCCAGATGCTATGGCTACACCTTC. Combining the CDR3 with reference TRBV29-1 and TRBJ1-2 gives the whole variable domain SAVISQKPSRDICQRGTSLTIQCQVDSQVTMMFWYRQQPGQSLTLIATANQGSEATYESGFVIDKFPISRPNLTFSTLTVSNMSPEDSSIYLCSVEGPARCYGYTFGSGTRLTVV.

This clone showed up just once. An end of the junction differs from the germline gene, which may be a read error. This sequence joins TRBV4-1 and TRBJ2-5; D perhaps matches TRBD2 (7 bases). Germline values: CDR1 MGHRA, CDR2 YSYEKL. The CDR3 is 16 residues long. CDR3 sequence (DNA): TGCGCCAGCAGCGAAGAGGGGAGGGGGGCGTTAGAGACCCAGTACTTC. This translates into CASSEEGRGALETQYF.

The rearrangement joins TRBV9 to TRBJ2-5; 11 bases match TRBD2. Unmatched junction bases numbered 0, after V lost 1 base and J lost 1 base. This CDR3 spans 15 amino acids. Germline CDR1 SGDLS, CDR2 YYNGEE. CDR3 coding DNA: TGTGCCAGCAGCGTACTAGCGGGAGGCCAAGAGACCCAGTACTTC. It yields the protein CASSVLAGGQETQYF.

The chain recombines TRBV19 with TRBJ2-2; the D gene is possibly TRBD1 (6 bases). CDR1 LNHDA and CDR2 SQIVND come from the germline V gene (reference sequence). This CDR3 has 13 residues. V was pared by 3 bases and J by 7 bases, with 9 bases between. The CDR3 reads CASSIQGFGELFF. The CDR3 DNA follows: TGTGCCAGTAGTATCCAGGGGTTCGGGGAGCTGTTTTTT.

The chain couples TRBV27 to TRBJ2-7, with a weak D call TRBD2 (6 bases). V lost 4 bases to trimming and J lost 7 bases, with 11 bases between them. CDR1 is MNHEY, CDR2 SMNVEV, per germline (reference sequence). The CDR3 consists of 12 residues. The DNA for the CDR3 is TGTGCCAGCAGTTCTGATGGGAGGGAGCAGTACTTC. Its protein is CASSSDGREQYF.

This sequence joins TRBV5-1 and TRBJ2-7; D might be TRBD2 (5 bases). This CDR3 is 14 amino acids long. Germline V gene sequence: CDR1 SGHRS, CDR2 YFSETQ. V lost 4 bases, J lost 3 bases, and 14 bases lay in between. This CDR3 is CASSERSAVYEQYF. DNA for the CDR3: TGCGCCAGCAGCGAGCGGAGCGCGGTCTACGAGCAGTACTTC. Combining the CDR3 with reference TRBV5-1 and TRBJ2-7 gives the whole variable domain KAGVTQTPRYLIKTRGQQVTLSCSPISGHRSVSWYQQTPGQGLQFLFEYFSETQRNKGNFPGRFSGRQFSNSRSEMNVSTLELGDSALYLCASSERSAVYEQYFGPGTRLTVT.

This chain connects TRBV18 to TRBJ2-2; 9 nucleotides align to TRBD2. Germline V CDR1 and CDR2: KGHSH, LQKENI. The CDR3 is 15 residues long. The V and J ends lost 2 bases and 4 bases, in that order; junction bases with no gene match: 2. CDR3 DNA: TGTGCCAGCTCACCAAATAGCGGGGGCACCGGGGAGCTGTTTTTT. Translation: CASSPNSGGTGELFF.

This clone was seen many times. The chain recombines TRBV20-1 with TRBJ1-2; 7 bases agree with TRBD1. This CDR3 is built from 13 residues. The V gene's germline CDR1 is DFQATT and CDR2 SNEGSKA (reference sequence). V lost 3 bases, J lost 6 bases, and 7 bases stayed unmatched. CDR3 in DNA: TGCAGTGCTAGTAAGGGGGCTAGTAATGGCTACACCTTC. Translation gives CSASKGASNGYTF.

J is TRBJ2-1 and V is TRBV28, with no clear D. V lost 1 base to trimming and J lost 10 bases, with 11 bases between them. CDR1 and CDR2 from the germline V gene are MDHEN and SYDVKM. This CDR3 region has 13 residues. In DNA form, the CDR3 reads TGTGCCAGCAGTTTATCTCTGAATGGCGAGCAGTTCTTC. It is translated as CASSLSLNGEQFF.

The chain joins TRBV5-4 to TRBJ2-2, with 9 nucleotides matching TRBD1. The CDR3 has 15 amino acids. The junction had 12 bases not matched to a gene; V was cut back by 7 bases and J by 8 bases. CDR1 is SGHNT and CDR2 is YYREEE in the germline V gene (reference sequence). The CDR3 DNA reads as TGTGCCAGCTCTATGATACAGGGGGCTGCGGGGGAGCTGTTTTTT. Its translation: CASSMIQGAAGELFF. The full variable domain, with the rest looked up from reference TRBV5-4 and TRBJ2-2, is ETGVTQSPTHLIKTRGQQVTLRCSSQSGHNTVSWYQQALGQGPQFIFQYYREEENGRGNFPPRFSGLQFPNYSSELNVNALELDDSALYLCASSMIQGAAGELFFGEGSRLTVL.

The chain carries TRBV19 and TRBJ2-2, with D perhaps TRBD2 (6 bases). Germline-derived CDR1 and CDR2 are LNHDA and SQIVND (reference sequence). V was pared by 3 bases and J by 2 bases, with 10 bases between. CDR3 length: 15 residues. The CDR3 DNA reads as TGTGCCAGTAGTATCCCGGGGGATAACACCGGGGAGCTGTTTTTT. Translation: CASSIPGDNTGELFF.

The chain recombines TRBV4-3 with TRBJ2-2; D is perhaps TRBD2 (7 bases). The CDR3 length is 16 residues. Trimming pared 2 bases from V and 4 bases from J, leaving 14 bases between. Germline V gives CDR1 LGHNA, CDR2 YSLEER. The chain's CDR3 is CASSQSGGGGTGELFF. Here the CDR3 DNA reads TGCGCCAGCAGCCAATCCGGGGGAGGGGGCACCGGGGAGCTGTTTTTT.

The chain combines TRBV11-2 with TRBJ1-6, with D possibly being TRBD1 (6 bases). Trimming left V 7 bases short and J 16 bases short, with 17 bases between. Germline assignment: CDR1 SGHAT and CDR2 FQNNGV. The CDR3 length is 12 residues. As DNA, the CDR3 is TGTGCCAGCACCACACCGCCACAGGGACTCCACTTT. Translation gives CASTTPPQGLHF.

The genes are TRBV12-3 or TRBV12-4 and TRBJ2-7, with 8 nucleotides matching TRBD1. This CDR3 region has 13 residues. J was trimmed by 7 bases and V by 5 bases; bases with no gene match: 7. CDR3 loop: CASSLYRGLEQYF. CDR3 in DNA: TGTGCCAGCAGTCTTTACAGGGGGTTAGAGCAGTACTTC.

The genes are TRBV5-8 and TRBJ2-7, with a weak D call TRBD2 (5 bases). Trimming pared 4 bases from V and 6 bases from J, leaving 11 bases between. There are 12 residues in the CDR3. In germline, CDR1 is SGHTS, CDR2 YDEGEE. The CDR3 spells CASSAGLGEQYF. As DNA, the CDR3 is TGTGCCAGCAGCGCGGGCCTGGGCGAGCAGTACTTC.

This clone occurred once. The chain is built from TRBV12-3 or TRBV12-4 and TRBJ1-5; D is uncertain. This CDR3 region has 13 residues. V was pared by 3 bases and J by 5 bases, with 8 bases between. The CDR3 DNA is TGTGCCAGCAGTTTTAAGGGAGATCAGCCCCAGCATTTT. Encoded protein: CASSFKGDQPQHF.

This clone was seen only once. The J gene is TRBJ2-7, the V gene TRBV5-5; D not resolved. Germline loops: CDR1 SGHKS, CDR2 YYEKEE (reference sequence). V lost 0 bases to trimming and J lost 3 bases, with 7 bases between them. The CDR3 runs to 13 residues. In nucleotides, the CDR3 is TGTGCCAGCAGCTTGGGGTCGGTCTACGAGCAGTACTTC. Translating gives CASSLGSVYEQYF.

The chain recombines TRBV6-4 with TRBJ2-7; D gene ambiguous. Between the trimmed V and J ends, which lost 0 bases and 9 bases, there was a span of 15 bases. CDR1 is MRHNA, CDR2 SNTAGT, per germline. CDR3 size: 14 residues. The CDR3 DNA reads as TGTGCCAGCAGTGACTCCACCTTCCAGGTGCCGCAGTACTTC. Protein sequence: CASSDSTFQVPQYF.

Only a few counts were recorded for this clone. This chain uses TRBV7-2 with TRBJ2-7, with 9 bases lining up with TRBD1. V shed 0 bases and J 3 bases; nucleotides not matched to a gene: 6. The CDR3 runs to 16 residues. From germline, CDR1 is SGHTA and CDR2 FQGNSA. The CDR3 sequence is CASSLAGGQGFYEQYF. CDR3 nucleotide sequence: TGTGCCAGCAGCTTAGCAGGCGGACAGGGGTTCTACGAGCAGTACTTC. Full variable domain (rest looked up from reference TRBV7-2 and TRBJ2-7): GAGVSQSPSNKVTEKGKDVELRCDPISGHTALYWYRQSLGQGLEFLIYFQGNSAPDKSGLPSDRFSAERTGGSVSTLTIQRTQQEDSAVYLCASSLAGGQGFYEQYFGPGTRLTVT.

This rearrangement joins TRBV10-3 to TRBJ2-7, with D perhaps matching TRBD1 (5 bases). The CDR3 is made up of 13 amino acids. V lost 2 bases, J lost 4 bases, and 9 bases lay in between. Germline assignment: CDR1 ENHRY and CDR2 SYGVKD. This chain's CDR3 is CAISEDRLYEQYF. DNA of the CDR3: TGTGCCATCAGTGAGGACAGACTTTACGAGCAGTACTTC.

This sequence joins TRBV2 and TRBJ1-1; D not resolved. There are 10 residues in the CDR3. Germline CDR1 SNHLY, CDR2 FYNNEI. V was shortened by 7 bases and J by 4 bases, with 4 bases between the two germline ends. The CDR3 sequence: CASTFTEAFF. CDR3 nucleotide sequence: TGTGCCAGCACCTTCACTGAAGCTTTCTTT.

This rearrangement joins TRBV20-1 to TRBJ2-2; D is unclear. The CDR3 spans 14 residues. The germline V gene encodes CDR1 DFQATT and CDR2 SNEGSKA (reference sequence). The V and J ends lost 3 bases and 5 bases respectively, with 13 bases between them. Here the CDR3 reads CSASRGLGTGELFF. The CDR3 DNA sequence: TGCAGTGCTAGTCGTGGGCTTGGGACCGGGGAGCTGTTTTTT.

The rearrangement joins TRBV27 to TRBJ1-2, with D tentatively TRBD1 (5 bases). The length of the CDR3 is 15 residues. Germline lookup yields CDR1 MNHEY and CDR2 SMNVEV (reference sequence). V gave up 2 bases and J gave up 2 bases, with 12 bases separating them. In DNA, the CDR3 is TGTGCCAGCAGTTTACAAGGGGCGCGGAACTATGGCTACACCTTC. Its translation: CASSLQGARNYGYTF.

The chain couples TRBV27 to TRBJ2-7, with 14 bases fitting TRBD2. The CDR3 runs to 12 residues. Germline CDR1 is MNHEY and CDR2 is SMNVEV (reference sequence). Trimming cost V 8 bases and J 6 bases; bases outside gene matches: 0. The CDR3 nucleotides are TGTGCCAGCGGACTAGCGGGAGGCGAGCAGTACTTC. Protein: CASGLAGGEQYF.

The genes are TRBV5-5 and TRBJ2-7, with TRBD2 matching 13 bases. Germline V lookup: CDR1 SGHKS, CDR2 YYEKEE (reference sequence). Germline trimming cut 0 bases from V and 4 bases from J; bases unmatched to any gene: 10. There are 18 residues in the CDR3. The CDR3 is CASSLASGLAGVGYEQYF. The CDR3 DNA is TGTGCCAGCAGCTTGGCATCAGGACTAGCGGGAGTTGGATACGAGCAGTACTTC.

V is TRBV5-4 and J is TRBJ1-4; D gene uncertain. The CDR3 totals 14 residues. V was cut by 0 bases and J by 6 bases, with 9 bases left in between. Germline V gives CDR1 SGHNT, CDR2 YYREEE (reference sequence). CDR3 residues: CASSLDSEDEKLFF. DNA of the CDR3: TGTGCCAGCAGCTTGGACAGTGAAGATGAAAAACTGTTTTTT.

This clone turned up a few times. The V gene is TRBV6-5, the J gene TRBJ1-5; 11 positions agree with TRBD1. Germline CDR1 and CDR2: MNHEY and SVGAGI. V gave up 2 bases and J gave up 7 bases; unmatched junction bases: 1. The CDR3 extends over 14 amino acids. CDR3 sequence reads: CASSYGTGGQPQHF. The CDR3 nucleotides are TGTGCCAGCAGTTACGGGACAGGGGGGCAGCCCCAGCATTTT.

The V call is TRBV25-1, the J call TRBJ2-7, with TRBD2 matching over 7 bases. The CDR3 is 16 residues long. Germline CDR1 is MGHDK and CDR2 is SYGVNS. Trimming removed 7 bases from V and 7 bases from J; junction bases left unmatched: 19. The CDR3 reads CASTPLGRARGEEQYF. Written as DNA, the CDR3 is TGTGCCAGCACCCCCCTGGGGAGGGCGCGGGGTGAAGAGCAGTACTTC.